The 10 T cell receptor beta chains below were found in one sample sequenced in a study of blood T cell repertoires in COVID-19. This table comes from immunoSEQ multiplex PCR, and its TCRdb copy is limited to in-frame clones, with some not included. The sample shows some 150,000 clones, roughly 84% of them seen only once. Sequenced material: peripheral blood. The receptors originated from a human donor with acute or convalescent COVID-19. The donor label of this sample is uncertain.

The genes are TRBV10-3 and TRBJ2-5; 9 bases are shared with TRBD1. Per germline, CDR1 ENHRY and CDR2 SYGVKD. The CDR3 covers 15 residues. Germline trimming cut 5 bases from V and 4 bases from J; bases unmatched to any gene: 8. The CDR3 DNA is TGTGCCATCAGTACAGGGGGCGATACAATAGAGACCCAGTACTTC. Translation gives CAISTGGDTIETQYF.

The chain links TRBV19 to TRBJ2-7; D might be TRBD1 (5 bases). Germline CDR1 and CDR2: LNHDA and SQIVND (reference sequence). The CDR3 contains 15 residues. The germline V and J ends were trimmed by 3 bases and 3 bases, with 15 bases remaining between them. The CDR3: CASSIGSQGGYEQYF. DNA for the CDR3: TGTGCCAGTAGTATTGGATCTCAGGGTGGCTACGAGCAGTACTTC.

The V and J genes are TRBV3-1 (or the pseudogene TRBV3-2) and TRBJ2-4, with TRBD2 matching over 13 bases. Germline-derived CDR1 and CDR2 are LGHDT and YNNKEL (reference sequence). The CDR3 is made up of 15 amino acids. V trimming: 0 bases; J trimming: 12 bases; junction bases outside the gene matches: 5. The CDR3 sequence is CASSQDGLAGASQYF. The CDR3 DNA sequence: TGTGCCAGCAGCCAAGACGGACTAGCGGGGGCCTCTCAGTACTTC.

The V gene is TRBV29-1, the J gene TRBJ1-2; no firm D call. The CDR3 has 13 residues. Germline CDR1 reads SQVTM; CDR2 reads ANQGSEA. Between the trimmed V and J ends, which lost 7 bases and 4 bases, there was a span of 16 bases. The CDR3 region has the DNA TGCAGCGCGAGGGAGGGAGACGGCTATGGCTACACCTTC. This encodes CSAREGDGYGYTF.

The chain joins TRBV10-1 to TRBJ1-1, with a possible D match to TRBD1 (6 bases). CDR3 size: 15 residues. Germline V gene data show CDR1 as WNHNN and CDR2 as SYGVQD (reference sequence). The germline V and J ends were trimmed by 0 bases and 5 bases, with 13 bases remaining between them. CDR3 sequence reads: CASSESTGTGTEAFF. The CDR3 nucleotides are TGCGCCAGCAGTGAGTCCACAGGGACCGGGACTGAAGCTTTCTTT.

The gene calls are TRBV28 and TRBJ2-7; 13 bases agree with TRBD2. Per germline, CDR1 MDHEN and CDR2 SYDVKM. Losses at the gene ends were 7 bases for V and 2 bases for J; bases not matched to a gene: 5. The CDR3 totals 15 residues. The CDR3 loop is CASTLTSGGPYEQYF. In nucleotides, the CDR3 is TGTGCCAGCACGCTGACTAGCGGGGGGCCCTACGAGCAGTACTTC.

This clone was detected once. The rearrangement joins TRBV2 to TRBJ1-1; 9 nucleotides match TRBD1. Germline V lookup: CDR1 SNHLY, CDR2 FYNNEI. The junction had 7 bases not matched to a gene; V was cut back by 7 bases and J by 7 bases. CDR3 size: 13 residues. CDR3 bases: TGTGCCAGCAACGCACAGGGGGCGAGTGAAGCTTTCTTT. Residues: CASNAQGASEAFF.

The CDR3 reads CASSLALESSYNSPLHF. The CDR3, as DNA: TGTGCCAGCAGCTTAGCGCTTGAGAGCTCCTATAATTCACCCCTCCACTTT. The gene calls are TRBV7-8 and TRBJ1-6; D is undetermined. Trimming shortened V by 0 bases and J by 0 bases, and 9 bases separated the two germline ends. Germline-derived CDR1 and CDR2 are SGHVS and FQNEAQ. The CDR3 extends over 17 amino acids.

The CDR3 nucleotides read TGCGCCAGCCAAAAAGCGGGGTCCGGAGATACGCAGTATTTT. Amino acids: CASQKAGSGDTQYF. The chain couples TRBV5-1 to TRBJ2-3, with TRBD2 matching over 7 bases. Trimming removed 7 bases from V and 5 bases from J; junction bases left unmatched: 10. The germline gives CDR1 SGHRS, CDR2 YFSETQ. This CDR3 spans 14 amino acids.

The chain uses TRBV3-1 (or the pseudogene TRBV3-2) and TRBJ1-5; D remains ambiguous. In germline, CDR1 is LGHDT, CDR2 YNNKEL (reference sequence). The V and J ends lost 6 bases and 2 bases respectively, with 8 bases between them. The length of the CDR3 is 13 residues. The CDR3 loop is CASSHEGNQPQHF. As DNA, the CDR3 is TGTGCCAGCAGTCACGAGGGCAATCAGCCCCAGCATTTT.